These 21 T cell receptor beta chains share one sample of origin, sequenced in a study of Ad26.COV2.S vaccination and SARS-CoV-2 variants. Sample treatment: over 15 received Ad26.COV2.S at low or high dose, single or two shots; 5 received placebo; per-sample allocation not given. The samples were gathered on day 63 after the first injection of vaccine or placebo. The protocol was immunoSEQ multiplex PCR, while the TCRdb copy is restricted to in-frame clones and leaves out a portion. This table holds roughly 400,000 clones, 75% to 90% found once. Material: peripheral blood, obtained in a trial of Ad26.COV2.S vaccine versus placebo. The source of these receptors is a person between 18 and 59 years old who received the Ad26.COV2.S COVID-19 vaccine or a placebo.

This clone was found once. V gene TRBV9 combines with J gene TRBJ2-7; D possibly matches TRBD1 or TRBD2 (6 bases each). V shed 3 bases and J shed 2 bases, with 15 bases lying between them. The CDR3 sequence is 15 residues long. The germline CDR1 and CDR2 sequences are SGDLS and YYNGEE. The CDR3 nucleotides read TGTGCCAGCAGCGCGGGGGCGACAGCCACCTACGAGCAGTACTTC. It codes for CASSAGATATYEQYF. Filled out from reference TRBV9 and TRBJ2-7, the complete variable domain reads DSGVTQTPKHLITATGQRVTLRCSPRSGDLSVYWYQQSLDQGLQFLIQYYNGEERAKGNILERFSAQQFPDLHSELNLSSLELGDSALYFCASSAGATATYEQYFGPGTRLTVT.

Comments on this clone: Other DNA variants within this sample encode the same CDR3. CDR3 sequence (DNA): TGTGCCAGCAGCGTAGCGGGCTCTGGAAACACCATATATTTT. Protein: CASSVAGSGNTIYF. V is TRBV9 and J is TRBJ1-3, with D unclear. The CDR3 sequence is 14 residues long. CDR1 is SGDLS and CDR2 is YYNGEE in the germline V gene. V shed 0 bases and J shed 0 bases, with 4 bases lying between them.

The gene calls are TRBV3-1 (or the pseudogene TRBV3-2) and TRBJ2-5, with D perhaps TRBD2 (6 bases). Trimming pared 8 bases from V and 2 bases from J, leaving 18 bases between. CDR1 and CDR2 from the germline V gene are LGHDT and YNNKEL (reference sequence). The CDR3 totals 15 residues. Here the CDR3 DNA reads TGTGCCAGCGTCTTAATGGCGGAGGGTCAAGAGACCCAGTACTTC. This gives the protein CASVLMAEGQETQYF.

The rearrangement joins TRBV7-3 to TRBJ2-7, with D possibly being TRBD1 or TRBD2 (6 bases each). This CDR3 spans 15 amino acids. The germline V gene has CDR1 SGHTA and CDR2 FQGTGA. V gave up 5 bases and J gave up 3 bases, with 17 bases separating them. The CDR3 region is CASSQGRSLFYEQYF. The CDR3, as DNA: TGTGCCAGCAGCCAGGGGAGGTCCCTATTCTACGAGCAGTACTTC. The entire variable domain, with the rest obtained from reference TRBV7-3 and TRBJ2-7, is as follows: GAGVSQTPSNKVTEKGKYVELRCDPISGHTALYWYRQSLGQGPEFLIYFQGTGAADDSGLPNDRFFAVRPEGSVSTLKIQRTERGDSAVYLCASSQGRSLFYEQYFGPGTRLTVT.

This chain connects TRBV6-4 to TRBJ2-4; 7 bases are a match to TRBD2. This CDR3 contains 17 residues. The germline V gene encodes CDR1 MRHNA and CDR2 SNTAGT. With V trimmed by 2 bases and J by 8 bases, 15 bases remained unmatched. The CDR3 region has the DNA TGTGCCAGCAGTGACCCCAGACCCCTTCGGGGGGTGGACATTCAGTACTTC. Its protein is CASSDPRPLRGVDIQYF.

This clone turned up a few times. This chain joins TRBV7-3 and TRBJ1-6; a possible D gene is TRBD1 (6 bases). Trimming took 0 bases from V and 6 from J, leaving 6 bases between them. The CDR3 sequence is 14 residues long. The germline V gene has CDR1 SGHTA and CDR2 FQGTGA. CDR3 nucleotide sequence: TGTGCCAGCAGCTTAACCAGGGGTAATTCACCCCTCCACTTT. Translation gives CASSLTRGNSPLHF.

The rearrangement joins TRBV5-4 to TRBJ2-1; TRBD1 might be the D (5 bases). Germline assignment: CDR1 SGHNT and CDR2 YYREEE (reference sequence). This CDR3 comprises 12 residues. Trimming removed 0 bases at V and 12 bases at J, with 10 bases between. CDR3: CASSLDRGGQFF. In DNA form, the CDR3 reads TGTGCCAGCAGCTTGGATAGGGGTGGGCAGTTCTTC. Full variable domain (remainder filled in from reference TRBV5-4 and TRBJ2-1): ETGVTQSPTHLIKTRGQQVTLRCSSQSGHNTVSWYQQALGQGPQFIFQYYREEENGRGNFPPRFSGLQFPNYSSELNVNALELDDSALYLCASSLDRGGQFFGPGTRLTVL.

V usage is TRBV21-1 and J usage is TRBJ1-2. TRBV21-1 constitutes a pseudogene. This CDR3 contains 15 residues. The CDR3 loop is CASSKARRVSYGYTF. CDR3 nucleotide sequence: TGTGCCAGCAGCAAAGCGAGGAGGGTCTCGTATGGCTACACCTTC.

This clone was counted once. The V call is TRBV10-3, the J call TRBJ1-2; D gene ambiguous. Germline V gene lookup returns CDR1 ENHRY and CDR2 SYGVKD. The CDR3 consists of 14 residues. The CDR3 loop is CATSIGGWRYGYTF. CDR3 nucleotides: TGTGCAACCTCCATAGGAGGGTGGAGGTATGGCTACACCTTC.

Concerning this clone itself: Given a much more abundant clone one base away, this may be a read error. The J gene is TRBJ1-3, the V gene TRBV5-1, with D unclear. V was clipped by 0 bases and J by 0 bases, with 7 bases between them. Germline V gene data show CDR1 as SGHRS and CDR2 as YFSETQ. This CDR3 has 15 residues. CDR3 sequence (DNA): TGCGCCAGCAGCTTGGGGCCGAGCTCTGGAAACACCATATATTTT. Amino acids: CASSLGPSSGNTIYF.

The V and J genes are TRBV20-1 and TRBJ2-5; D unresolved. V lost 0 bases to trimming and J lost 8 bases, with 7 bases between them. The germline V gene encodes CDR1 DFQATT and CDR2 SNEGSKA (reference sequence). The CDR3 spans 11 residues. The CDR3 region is CSARDVKTQYF. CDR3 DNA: TGCAGTGCTAGAGATGTGAAAACCCAGTACTTC.

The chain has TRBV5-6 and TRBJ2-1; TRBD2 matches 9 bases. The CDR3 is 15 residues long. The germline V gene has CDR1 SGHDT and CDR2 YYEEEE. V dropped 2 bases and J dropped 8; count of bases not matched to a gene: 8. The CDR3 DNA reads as TGTGCCAGCAGCTTTATTAGCGGGAGACGCGATGAGCAGTTCTTC. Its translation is CASSFISGRRDEQFF.

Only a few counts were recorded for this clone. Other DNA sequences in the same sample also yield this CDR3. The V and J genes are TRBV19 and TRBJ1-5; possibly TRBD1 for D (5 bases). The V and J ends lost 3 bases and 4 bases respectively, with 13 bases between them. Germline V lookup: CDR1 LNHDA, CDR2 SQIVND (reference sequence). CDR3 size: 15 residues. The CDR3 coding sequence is TGTGCCAGTAGTATTGAGGGGACCTTAAATCAGCCCCAGCATTTT. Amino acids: CASSIEGTLNQPQHF.

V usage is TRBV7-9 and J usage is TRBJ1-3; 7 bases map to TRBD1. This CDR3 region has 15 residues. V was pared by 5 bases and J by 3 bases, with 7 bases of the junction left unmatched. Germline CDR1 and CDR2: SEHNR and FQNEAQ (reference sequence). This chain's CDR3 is CASSTTGSVGNTIYF. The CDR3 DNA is TGTGCCAGCAGCACGACAGGGTCTGTTGGAAACACCATATATTTT.

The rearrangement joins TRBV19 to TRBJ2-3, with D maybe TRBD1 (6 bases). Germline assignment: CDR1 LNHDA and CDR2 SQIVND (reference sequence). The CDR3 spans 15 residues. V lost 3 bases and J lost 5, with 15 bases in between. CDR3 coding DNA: TGTGCCAGTAGTATTTTGGGGGCCGCTGGAGATACGCAGTATTTT. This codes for CASSILGAAGDTQYF.

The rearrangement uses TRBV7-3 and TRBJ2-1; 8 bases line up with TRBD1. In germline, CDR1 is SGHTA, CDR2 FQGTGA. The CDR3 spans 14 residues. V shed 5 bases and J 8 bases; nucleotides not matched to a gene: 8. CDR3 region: CASSAGGLVYEQFF. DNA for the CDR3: TGTGCCAGCAGCGCAGGGGGCTTGGTCTATGAGCAGTTCTTC. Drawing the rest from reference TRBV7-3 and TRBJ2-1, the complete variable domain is GAGVSQTPSNKVTEKGKYVELRCDPISGHTALYWYRQSLGQGPEFLIYFQGTGAADDSGLPNDRFFAVRPEGSVSTLKIQRTERGDSAVYLCASSAGGLVYEQFFGPGTRLTVL.

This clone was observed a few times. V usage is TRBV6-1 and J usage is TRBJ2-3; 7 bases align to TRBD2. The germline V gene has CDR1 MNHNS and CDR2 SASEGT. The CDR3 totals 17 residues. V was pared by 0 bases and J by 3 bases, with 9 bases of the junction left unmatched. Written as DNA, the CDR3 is TGTGCCAGCAGTGAAGCCTTCGCGGGAGCTTTAACAGATACGCAGTATTTT. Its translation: CASSEAFAGALTDTQYF.

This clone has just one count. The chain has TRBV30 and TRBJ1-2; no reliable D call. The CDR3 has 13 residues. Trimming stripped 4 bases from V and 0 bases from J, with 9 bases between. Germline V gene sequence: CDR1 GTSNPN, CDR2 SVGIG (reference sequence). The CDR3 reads CAWNRPTNYGYTF. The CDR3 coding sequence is TGTGCCTGGAACCGACCGACTAACTATGGCTACACCTTC.

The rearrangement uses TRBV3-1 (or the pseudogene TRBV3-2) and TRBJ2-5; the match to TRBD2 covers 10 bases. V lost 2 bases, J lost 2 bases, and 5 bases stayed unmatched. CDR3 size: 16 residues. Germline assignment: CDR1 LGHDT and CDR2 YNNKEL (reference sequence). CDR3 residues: CASSQKLAGIQETQYF. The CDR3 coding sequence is TGTGCCAGCAGCCAAAAACTAGCGGGAATACAAGAGACCCAGTACTTC.

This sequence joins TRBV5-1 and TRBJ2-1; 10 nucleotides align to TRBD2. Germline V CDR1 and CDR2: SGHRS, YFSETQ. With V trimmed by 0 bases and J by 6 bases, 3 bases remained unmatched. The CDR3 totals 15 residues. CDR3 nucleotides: TGCGCCAGCAGCTTGGCAGCGGGAGGGAGCAATGAGCAGTTCTTC. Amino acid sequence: CASSLAAGGSNEQFF.

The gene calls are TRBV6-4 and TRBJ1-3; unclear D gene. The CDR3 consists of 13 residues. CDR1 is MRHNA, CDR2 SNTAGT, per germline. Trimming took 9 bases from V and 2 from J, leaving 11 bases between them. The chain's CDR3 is CARQTAAGNTIYF. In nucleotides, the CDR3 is TGTGCCAGGCAGACGGCCGCTGGAAACACCATATATTTT.